This record covers a single T cell receptor beta chain. Its specificity is unknown. The record originates from a study of T-cell memory formation after mild COVID-19. TCRdb re-called the 5' RACE reads through MiXCR, storing one row per CDR3 protein. Among a few hundred thousand distinct CDR3 sequences listed, about 23% were seen once. Whole-study findings and limits: Contracting clones, day 15 to 85, had balanced CD4/CD8, and later expanders favored CD4+.

With V trimmed by 5 bases and J by 3 bases, 5 bases remained unmatched. CDR3 length equals 16 residues. Germline V gives CDR1 MDHEN, CDR2 SYDVKM. The origin of this receptor is an adult woman who had mild COVID-19 (a few samples of this study predate the infection). Cell type and time point are not known. The specimen was PBMCs or a T cell subset sorted from them (not recorded which). This chain uses TRBV28 with TRBJ1-4, with 11 nucleotides matching TRBD1. DNA of the CDR3: TGTGCCAGCAGTCCCCCGGGACAGGGGGCTAATGAAAAACTGTTTTTT. As protein: CASSPPGQGANEKLFF.